This entry describes one T cell receptor (beta chain). Its antigen target is currently unknown. The sample holds no much larger clone one base away, and base qualities are not on file. The method behind the library was the immunoSEQ multiplex PCR assay. For the multiplex PCR, a mixture combining 60 forward primers for TCR Vbeta segments and 13 reverse primers for TCR Jbeta segments was used. The CDR3 region of rearranged TCR beta genes was amplified from genomic DNA with a multiplex PCR assay. On the Illumina HiSeq System, the amplified TCR beta libraries were sequenced as 87-base-pair reads. In the authors' own workflow: A later analysis tallied around 87 million unique TCR beta chains across the 550 to 850 repertoires, and about 10 million of those chains were shared by two or more donors. To remove PCR and sequencing errors, raw reads were error-corrected and collapsed into unique sequences using a nearest-neighbor algorithm that merged closely related sequences. V, D and J gene segments were assigned by aligning CDR3 sequences to IMGT reference sequences. For a sequence to be retained, a match of at least six nucleotides to both a V gene segment and a J gene segment was required. A rearrangement counted as productive if the CDR3 had no stop codons and remained in frame with V and J, and every other rearrangement counted as non-productive. CDR3 was defined by IMGT convention, running from the second conserved V-encoded cysteine to the conserved J-encoded phenylalanine. The earlier analysis of 587 of the donors excluded sequences that lacked an unambiguous match to a single V gene segment. An earlier analysis of a few hundred of the donors classified V segments as functional when productive rearrangements were above 56.7% and as segregating when the standard deviation between donors was above 5%. To diagnose cytomegalovirus status from the catalog of TCR beta chain sequences, a statistical classification framework was built. In a later analysis, TCR nucleotide sequences were compared against IMGT/GENE-DB human TR gene sequences so that V and J genes could be assigned. Using the TCRdist pipeline, a later analysis assigned CDR3 sequences along with most-parsimonious VDJ recombination scenarios. In a later analysis, each TCR beta chain was defined by its CDR3 amino acid sequence together with its V-gene family, and reads lacking a unique V-gene family were excluded. In a later analysis, several hundred highly shared, low-generation-probability nucleotide sequences were removed to address suspected cross-contamination and a sequencing artifact. For each public chain, a later analysis derived a clonal expansion index from normalized ranks of inferred template counts within each repertoire. In a later analysis, generation probabilities were computed with a VDJ recombination model fitted to out-of-frame rearrangements, and the resulting probabilities were checked against IGoR. In a later analysis, TCR-TCR, TCR-HLA and TCR-CMV co-occurrence was scored with hypergeometric tests, and a repertoire-size bias correction was applied to TCR pairs. A later analysis estimated false discovery rates by permuting HLA or CMV assignments 20 times. A later analysis grouped co-occurring TCRs with DBSCAN, adding TCRdist sequence similarity when clustering within HLA-allele-positive subsets. Repertoires with fewer than 30,000 or more than 120,000 public chains, plus five repertoires with anomalous nucleotide sharing, were excluded from co-occurrence clustering. TCRdb took over this immuneACCESS table, retaining in-frame rearrangements with V and J assigned. Such tables are incomplete; in checked studies, under half of the missing clones stem from an unresolved V gene, and the remainder is unexplained. D and trimming come from the DNA, and the V and J calls and clone size come from that table. The sample yields about 180,000 clones; less than 80% were counted once. The ten largest clones capture around 1.6% of the sample.

The cohort was made up of hundreds of healthy bone marrow donors. At the time of sampling, all cohort members were nominally healthy, though unrecorded immune exposures were likely present. The donor was CMV seronegative and was included in the group of around 320 seronegative cohort members. Each donor provided a peripheral blood sample, and peripheral blood mononuclear cells were used for TCR beta sequencing. The Qiagen DNeasy Blood Extraction Kit was used to extract genomic DNA from the blood cell samples. This sample was included in a study of cytomegalovirus exposure and HLA in healthy donors (dated 2017 in TCRdb). For context, the study as a whole: According to an earlier analysis of 587 of the donors, roughly 180 million T cells yielded 117 million unique TCR beta sequences and 276 Gb of sequence data. An early release covering roughly 600 HLA-typed donors comprised roughly 300 gigabases of sequencing data and tens of millions of unique TCR sequences. Of the approximately 400 genotyped donors, approximately 83% fell in the genetic ancestry cluster associated with self-reported Caucasian donors. The study aimed to test whether signatures of past pathogen exposure could be identified by cataloging public T cell receptors. Using immunosequencing, the study profiled T cell repertoires from 500 to 800 subjects and related those repertoires to cytomegalovirus serostatus. Along with the approximately 650-subject first cohort, a separate validation cohort of over a hundred different subjects was used. To predict cytomegalovirus infection status, the study combined high-throughput TCR immunosequencing, statistical association of individual TCRs with disease status, and machine learning. In a later analysis, previously published TCR beta repertoires from 666 donors were re-analyzed and high-resolution HLA genotyping was added so that TCR occurrence patterns could be studied. Rather than drawing on any new phenotypic data, the later analysis identified candidate immune exposures from TCR beta sequences and the way those sequences occurred across donors. To decide whether each TCR beta V gene segment behaved as functional or pseudogenic, an earlier analysis of 587 of the donors relied on high-throughput TCR beta sequencing. Alongside the repertoire data, information on donor age, sex, ethnicity and CMV serostatus was compiled. A later genetic analysis took genome-wide SNP genotypes for about three fifths of the roughly 670 donors and used that subset as a discovery cohort. All discovery cohort repertoires had been generated on a single sequencing platform. Both class I and class II loci were covered by HLA typing, at four-digit resolution. The number of donors typed differed by locus, with roughly 629-640 for A, B, C, DRB1 and DQB1, more than 500 for DQA1, 606 for DPA1, and approximately 470 for DPB1. Because of strong linkage in the cohort, four to six DR-DQ haplotypes were treated as single units for association and clustering. Among some 410 genotyped donors of the cohort, an average of about 240,000 unique TCR beta nucleotide sequences were sequenced per donor, about a sixth of them non-productive. General study outcomes and caveats: Sequencing depth was assumed to be roughly uniform across donors in the presence/absence analyses, though that assumption may not hold. In a later analysis, TCR association rates were found to vary across HLA loci, with the most associated TCRs seen for DRB1 alleles and the fewest for HLA-C alleles. Correlated functional status among segregating V segments might be attributable to linkage disequilibrium, but an unknown experimental factor could not be ruled out. The classifier was reported to diagnose cytomegalovirus status with high specificity and sensitivity in both the original and validation cohorts. In a later genetic analysis, fewer N-insertions in productive TCRs were reported among donors in an Asian-associated ancestry cluster than the roughly 710-donor mean. The authors suggested that the approach could potentially be extended to other disease states and immunological phenotypes. In vitro tests confirmed that three of the cytomegalovirus-associated TCR beta chains recognize cytomegalovirus antigens. A later analysis reported that several top co-occurrence clusters appeared linked to parvovirus B19, influenza, CMV and Epstein-Barr virus. The 87-base-pair reads could not distinguish some IMGT-functional V segments, including TRBV6-2 and TRBV6-3, so those segments were excluded. Because counts were too low, fewer than 20 rarely observed V segments, including chromosome 9 orphons, were excluded from the earlier analysis of 500 to 700 of the donors. According to a later analysis, most CMV-associated TCR beta chains appeared to be HLA-restricted, and the HLA associations seemed to be driven largely by CMV exposure. In a later genetic analysis, a missense DCLRE1C variant was associated with V-gene and J-gene trimming of TCR beta chains, and the association was replicated in an independent cohort. The cohort was sequenced for TCR beta chains only, and without alpha or paired-chain data the features that could be detected were limited. When HLA alleles, especially DR and DQ, strongly co-occurred, attributing TCR associations to individual alleles was difficult. A further reported finding was that TCR beta sequences accurately predicted the HLA-A and HLA-B alleles for most subjects in the first cohort. Because HLA typing was unavailable for some donors at each locus, only the typed subset was used in association tests. Specific HLA alleles were associated with roughly 17,000 TCR beta sequences at a false discovery rate of 0.05 in a later analysis. Compared with equally common non-associated chains, HLA-associated TCR beta chains in a later analysis were more clonally expanded and had lower generation probabilities. The study listed 150 to 200 TCR beta chains as associated with cytomegalovirus. A cluster of highly shared sequence variants was judged likely to represent a technical artifact of the sequencing pipeline. Broadly in line with IMGT annotations, most TCR beta V segments showed up in productive rearrangements about 90% or about 30% of the time in an earlier analysis of several hundred of the donors. Most TCR sequences were observed very rarely across donors, whereas some public TCRs were present in many individuals. Immune exposure information for the cohort was limited to CMV serostatus.

The junction carries 2 bases between V and J, which are trimmed by 2 bases and 2 bases respectively. The germline V gene provides CDR1 SGHRS and CDR2 YFSETQ. Including cysteine and phenylalanine, the CDR3 has 11 amino acids. The sequence is cut down to CDR3 DNA, 33 bases in frame from base 1. The chain joins TRBV5-1 to TRBJ2-7; the D gene assignment is ambiguous. The clonotype comes from a man in his late teens or twenties in good health and CMV-seronegative. Sequenced: PBMCs. The CDR3 region has the sequence CASSFTYEQYF. The sequence in DNA is TGCGCCAGCAGCTTCACCTACGAGCAGTACTTC.